This TCR beta chain was obtained from a study of cytomegalovirus exposure and HLA in healthy donors. Findings of the study overall: Follow-up analysis found HLA locus-dependent TCR association rates, highest for DRB1 and lowest for HLA-C.

The PCR had 60 Vbeta and 13 Jbeta primers. The method was immunoSEQ multiplex PCR; TCRdb's version includes in-frame clones alone and lacks a portion of them. Found here are 100,000 to 150,000 clones, 80% of them singletons; the top ten hold roughly 4.2%. As to this clone: The antigen remains undetermined.

The receptor's source is a woman aged 40 to 50 in good health and CMV-seronegative. The sample taken for sequencing was PBMCs.

CDR3 amino acids: CASSVGIGAGGDYNEQFF. In DNA form, the CDR3 reads TGTGCCAGCAGCGTAGGTATTGGAGCGGGAGGGGATTACAATGAGCAGTTCTTC. The chain couples TRBV9 to TRBJ2-1, with 10 nucleotides matching TRBD2. Germline lookup yields CDR1 SGDLS and CDR2 YYNGEE. CDR3 length: 18 amino acids. Germline trimming cut 0 bases from V and 4 bases from J; bases unmatched to any gene: 10. The full variable domain, rest sourced from reference TRBV9 and TRBJ2-1, is DSGVTQTPKHLITATGQRVTLRCSPRSGDLSVYWYQQSLDQGLQFLIQYYNGEERAKGNILERFSAQQFPDLHSELNLSSLELGDSALYFCASSVGIGAGGDYNEQFFGPGTRLTVL.